This T cell receptor (beta chain) stems from a study of blood T cell repertoires in COVID-19. CDR3 length: 14 residues. The V and J ends lost 4 bases and 5 bases, in that order; junction bases with no gene match: 6. Germline V gene sequence: CDR1 SGHVS, CDR2 FQNEAQ. The authors' processing: Estimation of nucleated cell counts was performed using reference gene primer amplification. The repertoire was sequenced with immunoSEQ multiplex PCR; TCRdb's copy has only in-frame clones and lacks some. From that table come the V and J calls and clone size; the DNA was used to work out D and trimming. The data contain 150,000 to 200,000 clones, roughly 90% of them singletons.

This sequence originates from a woman aged 55-75 years with COVID-19, enrolled during active disease. The rearrangement joins TRBV7-8 to TRBJ2-3, with 7 nucleotides matching TRBD1. Sequencing used peripheral blood. The CDR3 DNA sequence: TGTGCCAGCAGCTACGACAGGGCTCGAGATACGCAGTATTTT. Residues: CASSYDRARDTQYF.